This T cell receptor (beta chain) was found in a study of CD8+ T cells in alopecia areata. Points from the study as a whole: Relative to mice, TCR sharing across patients was less clear, a difference possibly HLA-related.

In each case, RNA was isolated and then reverse transcribed into cDNA as the sequencing template. TCRdb's copy holds only in-frame clones and misses some; the assay was immunoSEQ multiplex PCR. This sample has 100,000 to 150,000 clones, with roughly two fifths found just once. Individuals with alopecia areata gave both lesional scalp punch biopsies and peripheral blood for collection. This CDR3 has 15 residues. Germline CDR1 is SGDLS and CDR2 is YYNGEE. Trimming stripped 0 bases from V and 5 bases from J, with 14 bases between. On this clone: The target antigen is unknown.

Material for sequencing was CD4+ T cells sorted from blood. This chain joins TRBV9 and TRBJ1-2; possible D gene TRBD1, 5 bases. The TCR sequence derives from a human donor with alopecia areata. The CDR3 spells CASSVDYVGRYGYTF. DNA of the CDR3: TGTGCCAGCAGCGTAGATTATGTGGGGCGGTATGGCTACACCTTC.